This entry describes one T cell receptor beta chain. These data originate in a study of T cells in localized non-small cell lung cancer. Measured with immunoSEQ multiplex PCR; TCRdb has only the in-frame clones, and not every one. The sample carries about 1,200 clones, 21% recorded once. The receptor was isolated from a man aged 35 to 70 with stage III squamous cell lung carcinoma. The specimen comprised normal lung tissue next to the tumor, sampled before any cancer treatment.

The CDR3 here is CASSKGLAGATDTQYF. DNA for the CDR3: TGTGCCAGCAGCAAAGGACTAGCGGGGGCCACAGATACGCAGTATTTT. V is TRBV7-2 and J is TRBJ2-3, with TRBD2 identical over 13 bases. The CDR3 is 16 amino acids. Trimming at V came to 5 bases and at J to 2 bases, leaving 4 bases not matched to a gene. Germline-derived CDR1 and CDR2 are SGHTA and FQGNSA. Full variable domain (remainder filled in from reference TRBV7-2 and TRBJ2-3): GAGVSQSPSNKVTEKGKDVELRCDPISGHTALYWYRQSLGQGLEFLIYFQGNSAPDKSGLPSDRFSAERTGGSVSTLTIQRTQQEDSAVYLCASSKGLAGATDTQYFGPGTRLTVL.